Below, 31 T cell receptor beta chains from the same sample are listed, as sequenced in a study of identical twins. TCRdb analysed the 5' RACE reads with MiXCR anew, one entry per CDR3 protein. The table lists around 1.7 million distinct CDR3 sequences, less than 35% of them singletons. Sequencing was carried out using cord blood. These receptors all stem from a newborn girl in good health.

This chain joins TRBV4-1 and TRBJ2-2, with D perhaps assigned TRBD1 or TRBD2 (5 bases each). V was trimmed by 1 base and J by 6 bases, leaving 9 bases between them. The CDR3 is made up of 14 amino acids. Looked up from germline, CDR1 is MGHRA and CDR2 is YSYEKL. CDR3 coding DNA: TGCGCCAGCAGCCAAGGCGAGGGACCCGGGGAGCTGTTTTTT. Its protein is CASSQGEGPGELFF.

V usage is TRBV21-1 and J usage is TRBJ2-3. TRBV21-1 has pseudogene status. The CDR3 contains 15 residues. This chain's CDR3 is CASSKVNGGTDTRYF. Here the CDR3 DNA reads TGTGCCAGCAGCAAAGTGAACGGGGGCACAGATACGCGGTATTTT.

This clonotype was recorded a few times. The chain carries TRBV7-9 and TRBJ2-4; TRBD1 aligns across 10 bases. The DNA end is more similar to TRBJ2-7, so the J call may be wrong. The CDR3 is 15 amino acids. CDR1 is SEHNR, CDR2 FQNEAQ, per germline (reference sequence). DNA of the CDR3: TGTGCCAGCAGTTCGACCGGGACAGGGGCGTACGAGCAGTACTTC. Amino acid sequence: CASSSTGTGAYEQYF.

V is TRBV28 and J is TRBJ1-1, with a tentative D call TRBD1 (5 bases). V lost 8 bases and J 0 bases, leaving 16 bases between the germline ends. Germline V gene data show CDR1 as MDHEN and CDR2 as SYDVKM. CDR3 length equals 15 residues. The CDR3 here is CASERGVWMNTEAFF. The CDR3 DNA sequence: TGTGCCAGCGAAAGAGGGGTGTGGATGAACACTGAAGCTTTCTTT.

V usage is TRBV27 and J usage is TRBJ2-5; perhaps TRBD1 as D (6 bases). Between the trimmed V and J ends, which lost 2 bases and 11 bases, there was a span of 21 bases. The germline gives CDR1 MNHEY, CDR2 SMNVEV (reference sequence). This CDR3 region has 15 residues. The CDR3 coding sequence is TGTGCCAGCAGTTTAGTGGGACACCAGTCCGATGAGCAGTACTTC. Protein product: CASSLVGHQSDEQYF.

This clonotype turned up a few times. The J gene is TRBJ2-3, the V gene TRBV20-1; D is perhaps TRBD2 (6 bases). V lost 1 base to trimming and J lost 4 bases, with 18 bases between them. The CDR3 covers 16 residues. The germline gives CDR1 DFQATT, CDR2 SNEGSKA (reference sequence). CDR3 bases: TGCAGTGCTAGAGTGCGGCGGGACTGGGGTTCAGATACGCAGTATTTT. Encoded protein: CSARVRRDWGSDTQYF.

A few counts support this clonotype. V usage is TRBV20-1 and J usage is TRBJ2-2, with 7 bases identical to TRBD2. The length of the CDR3 is 14 residues. V shed 6 bases and J 3 bases; nucleotides not matched to a gene: 7. Germline V gene sequence: CDR1 DFQATT, CDR2 SNEGSKA (reference sequence). Here the CDR3 reads CSAPPAGYTGELFF. The CDR3 bases are TGCAGTGCCCCACCAGCGGGGTACACCGGGGAGCTGTTTTTT.

This clonotype was detected a few times. This sequence joins TRBV24-1 and TRBJ2-3, with D perhaps assigned TRBD1 or TRBD2 (5 bases each). The CDR3 is made up of 11 amino acids. Trimming pared 5 bases from V and 8 bases from J, leaving 7 bases between. CDR1 is KGHDR, CDR2 SFDVKD, per germline. The CDR3 sequence is CATSAGTTQYF. In DNA form, the CDR3 reads TGTGCCACCAGTGCGGGGACTACGCAGTATTTT.

The sample holds a few counts of this clonotype. The chain has TRBV7-2 and TRBJ2-7; D is ambiguous. In germline, CDR1 is SGHTA, CDR2 FQGNSA. Deletions cut 0 bases from V and 7 bases from J, with 13 bases between. This CDR3 spans 14 amino acids. The CDR3 here is CASSLARSKGEQYF. CDR3 sequence (DNA): TGTGCCAGCAGCTTAGCGCGGAGTAAGGGAGAGCAGTACTTC.

J is TRBJ2-2 and V is TRBV12-3 or TRBV12-4; tentative D call: TRBD2 (5 bases). The CDR3 is 15 amino acids. V lost 8 bases, J lost 3 bases, and 16 bases lay in between. In nucleotides, the CDR3 is TGTGCCAGCGAGGGATCGATGATCCACACCGGGGAGCTGTTTTTT. Encoded protein: CASEGSMIHTGELFF.

The J gene is TRBJ2-1, the V gene TRBV15; 9 nucleotides agree with TRBD2. The CDR3 runs 19 residues. Germline assignment: CDR1 LNHNV and CDR2 YYDKDF (reference sequence). Trimming cost V 0 bases and J 5 bases; bases outside gene matches: 14. CDR3 nucleotides: TGTGCCACCAGCAGAGATCGGCGTATTAGCGGGAGTGGAGACAATGAGCAGTTCTTC. This translates into CATSRDRRISGSGDNEQFF.

The genes are TRBV14 and TRBJ2-2; TRBD1 aligns across 7 bases. V gave up 4 bases and J gave up 1 base; unmatched junction bases: 9. This CDR3 has 17 amino acids. Germline values: CDR1 SGHDN, CDR2 FVKESK. This CDR3 reads CASSPFAGTENTGELFF. The DNA for the CDR3 is TGTGCCAGCAGCCCATTCGCCGGGACAGAGAACACCGGGGAGCTGTTTTTT.

This clonotype was seen a handful of times. V gene TRBV27 combines with J gene TRBJ1-2, with 8 bases aligning to TRBD1. Looked up from germline, CDR1 is MNHEY and CDR2 is SMNVEV (reference sequence). This CDR3 contains 15 residues. V lost 5 bases, J lost 4 bases, and 9 bases stayed unmatched. CDR3 protein: CASSLDGTGTYGYTF. As DNA, the CDR3 is TGTGCCAGCAGTCTGGACGGGACAGGTACCTATGGCTACACCTTC.

The rearrangement links TRBV20-1 to TRBJ2-2; 10 bases agree with TRBD2. The CDR3 loop spans 15 amino acids. V lost 0 bases and J lost 4; bases outside the gene matches: 2. CDR1 is DFQATT, CDR2 SNEGSKA, per germline (reference sequence). CDR3 residues: CSARETSGPTGELFF. In nucleotides, the CDR3 is TGCAGTGCTAGAGAGACTAGCGGGCCCACCGGGGAGCTGTTTTTT.

This clonotype was observed a few times. The chain is built from TRBV12-3 or TRBV12-4 and TRBJ2-5; 10 positions agree with TRBD2. Trimming took 5 bases from V and 11 from J; bases not matched to a gene: 17. The CDR3 is 16 amino acids. The CDR3 coding sequence is TGTGCCAGCAGTCCCATTAGCGGGAGGCCAGGCAATGAGCAGTACTTC. Its translation is CASSPISGRPGNEQYF.

For this clonotype: One end of the junction fails to match germline, which may point to a read error. The V call is TRBV4-1, the J call TRBJ2-4; no firm D call. The J call may be incorrect, as the DNA end agrees better with TRBJ2-7. Germline V gene data show CDR1 as MGHRA and CDR2 as YSYEKL. The CDR3 totals 13 residues. The CDR3 is CARSQDSTYEQYF. The CDR3, as DNA: TGCGCCAGAAGCCAAGATAGCACCTACGAGCAGTACTTC.

The chain joins TRBV29-1 to TRBJ1-2; no clear D. The germline V gene has CDR1 SQVTM and CDR2 ANQGSEA. The ends were cut back, 5 bases at V and 8 bases at J, with 12 bases in the middle. The CDR3 consists of 11 residues. The CDR3 region has the DNA TGCAGCGTTCCGACCCTTCGGGGCTACACCTTC. Protein: CSVPTLRGYTF.

V and J are TRBV9 and TRBJ2-1; the D call may be TRBD1 or TRBD2 (5 bases each). The DNA end favors TRBJ2-7, so the J call may be wrong. The CDR3 totals 14 residues. Germline CDR1 is SGDLS and CDR2 is YYNGEE. This CDR3 is CASARDPKYNEQYF. CDR3 DNA: TGTGCCAGCGCCAGGGACCCGAAATACAATGAGCAGTACTTC.

The chain employs TRBV5-1 and TRBJ2-3; no reliable D call. CDR3 length equals 16 residues. V was shortened by 0 bases and J by 0 bases, with 11 bases between the two germline ends. Germline CDR1 reads SGHRS; CDR2 reads YFSETQ. CDR3 protein: CASSLALYSSTDTQYF. CDR3 coding DNA: TGCGCCAGCAGCTTGGCGCTATACTCTAGCACAGATACGCAGTATTTT. Drawing the rest from reference TRBV5-1 and TRBJ2-3, the complete variable domain is KAGVTQTPRYLIKTRGQQVTLSCSPISGHRSVSWYQQTPGQGLQFLFEYFSETQRNKGNFPGRFSGRQFSNSRSEMNVSTLELGDSALYLCASSLALYSSTDTQYFGPGTRLTVL.

This clonotype was seen repeatedly, ten times or more. The V call is TRBV5-1, the J call TRBJ2-1; weak D call: TRBD1 (6 bases). The V end was cut by 9 bases, the J end by 8 bases, with 15 bases between. Per the germline V gene, CDR1 is SGHRS and CDR2 is YFSETQ. The CDR3 sequence is 12 residues long. For the CDR3, the DNA is TGCGCCACCTCAATACAGGGAGATGAGCAGTTCTTC. It translates to CATSIQGDEQFF.

This clonotype was counted only a few times. This sequence joins TRBV6-5 and TRBJ2-1; TRBD1 or TRBD2 may be the D gene (5 bases each). Germline V lookup: CDR1 MNHEY, CDR2 SVGAGI. CDR3 size: 18 residues. V was shortened by 1 base and J by 4 bases, with 20 bases between the two germline ends. CDR3 loop: CASSYYRKGDPFYNEQFF. CDR3 DNA: TGTGCCAGCAGTTACTACCGAAAAGGGGACCCCTTTTACAATGAGCAGTTCTTC.

There are a few counts of this clonotype. This chain links TRBV20-1 with TRBJ1-1; D gene uncertain. This CDR3 is 15 amino acids long. The V end was cut by 1 base, the J end by 0 bases, with 12 bases between. Germline values: CDR1 DFQATT, CDR2 SNEGSKA (reference sequence). The CDR3 reads CSARGGSLLNTEAFF. The DNA for the CDR3 is TGCAGTGCTAGAGGCGGTTCCCTTCTGAACACTGAAGCTTTCTTT.

Notes on this clonotype: The germline gene is not matched at one end of the junction; a read error may be the cause. The CDR3 bases are TGTGCCAGCGGCCAAGATGGGACTAGCGGGAGCAATGAGCAGTTCTTC. Translated: CASGQDGTSGSNEQFF. The rearrangement uses TRBV4-2 and TRBJ2-1; 14 bases are a match to TRBD2. CDR1 is LGHNA and CDR2 is YNFKEQ in the germline V gene. The CDR3 has 16 residues.

The chain links TRBV27 to TRBJ1-5; perhaps TRBD1 as D (5 bases). Trimming pared 6 bases from V and 1 base from J, leaving 13 bases between. The CDR3 is 15 residues long. The germline V gene encodes CDR1 MNHEY and CDR2 SMNVEV (reference sequence). The CDR3 region has the DNA TGTGCCAGCAGGTCAGGGACCTTAAGCAATCAGCCCCAGCATTTT. Its translation is CASRSGTLSNQPQHF.

The chain is built from TRBV12-5 and TRBJ2-3; 9 nucleotides agree with TRBD1. There are 15 residues in the CDR3. The junction had 5 bases not matched to a gene; V was cut back by 2 bases and J by 5 bases. Germline CDR1 is LGHNT and CDR2 is FRNRAP. CDR3 DNA sequence: TGTGCTAGTGGTTTGAGGGGACAGGGCGGAGATACGCAGTATTTT. Protein sequence: CASGLRGQGGDTQYF.

The chain has TRBV7-2 and TRBJ2-3, with D possibly TRBD2 on 6 matching bases. With 5 bases removed from V and 4 bases from J, the gap between germline ends came to 13 bases. The germline gives CDR1 SGHTA, CDR2 FQGNSA. The CDR3 runs 14 residues. The CDR3 reads CASSRRLGPDTQYF. In DNA, the CDR3 is TGTGCCAGCAGCCGCCGACTAGGTCCAGATACGCAGTATTTT.

This clonotype has only a few counts. The rearrangement links TRBV14 to TRBJ1-4; 10 nucleotides line up with TRBD1. The CDR3 contains 17 residues. The germline V gene has CDR1 SGHDN and CDR2 FVKESK. With V trimmed by 5 bases and J by 0 bases, 6 bases remained unmatched. The CDR3 DNA follows: TGTGCCAGCAGCTCCTGGACAGGGGGGGCAACTAATGAAAAACTGTTTTTT. Protein sequence: CASSSWTGGATNEKLFF. Full variable domain (remainder filled in from reference TRBV14 and TRBJ1-4): EAGVTQFPSHSVIEKGQTVTLRCDPISGHDNLYWYRRVMGKEIKFLLHFVKESKQDESGMPNNRFLAERTGGTYSTLKVQPAELEDSGVYFCASSSWTGGATNEKLFFGSGTQLSVL.

This clonotype has more than one count but fewer than ten. The rearrangement links TRBV11-2 to TRBJ2-1; maybe TRBD1 (5 bases). Germline CDR1 SGHAT, CDR2 FQNNGV. CDR3 length: 16 amino acids. Between the trimmed V and J ends, which lost 5 bases and 4 bases, there was a span of 18 bases. The CDR3 protein is CASSPERGRRYNEQFF. The CDR3 DNA follows: TGTGCCAGCAGCCCCGAAAGGGGCCGGCGGTACAATGAGCAGTTCTTC.

The V and J genes are TRBV7-6 and TRBJ2-2; the D call may be TRBD1 or TRBD2 (5 bases each). The CDR3 runs 13 residues. Trimming took 4 bases from V and 11 from J, leaving 14 bases between them. The germline CDR1 and CDR2 sequences are SGHVS and FNYEAQ. This CDR3 reads CASSSILGDELFF. The CDR3 DNA follows: TGTGCCAGCAGCTCCATTCTGGGGGACGAGCTGTTTTTT. Looking up the rest from reference TRBV7-6 and TRBJ2-2 gives the full variable domain: GAGVSQSPRYKVTKRGQDVALRCDPISGHVSLYWYRQALGQGPEFLTYFNYEAQQDKSGLPNDRFSAERPEGSISTLTIQRTEQRDSAMYRCASSSILGDELFFGEGSRLTVL.

The V gene is TRBV4-1, the J gene TRBJ2-2; TRBD1 matches at 8 bases. The CDR3 runs 15 residues. V shed 5 bases, J shed 3 bases, and the junction held 5 bases outside the gene matches. Germline V lookup: CDR1 MGHRA, CDR2 YSYEKL. This chain's CDR3 is CASSVGQGYTGELFF. DNA for the CDR3: TGCGCCAGCAGCGTAGGACAGGGTTACACCGGGGAGCTGTTTTTT.

This rearrangement joins TRBV7-9 to TRBJ1-3; D unresolved. The CDR3 totals 14 residues. V gave up 6 bases and J gave up 0 bases, with 9 bases separating them. CDR1 is SEHNR, CDR2 FQNEAQ, per germline (reference sequence). The chain's CDR3 is CASRPPGSGNTIYF. CDR3 nucleotides: TGTGCCAGCAGGCCCCCGGGCTCTGGAAACACCATATATTTT.